This paragraph reports one T cell receptor beta chain. Assay used: immunoSEQ multiplex PCR; TCRdb lists only in-frame clones, some missing. This table has approximately 2.1 million clones, about 92% appearing once. This entry belongs to a study of shared clonotypes between healthy human individuals. The overall study: Those who served as donors were a couple of women and a few men between the ages of 18 and 49.

The CDR3 runs 15 residues. V was shortened by 0 bases and J by 0 bases, with 6 bases between the two germline ends. CDR1 and CDR2 from the germline V gene are MGHRA and YSYEKL. The gene calls are TRBV4-1 and TRBJ2-1; no clear D gene. Sequenced input: naive CD4+ T cells from PBMCs. Stated subset: CD45RA+ positively selected. The clonotype was recovered from a man aged 18 to 29 in good health. Some clones in this sample may be carry-over from other donors' samples. The CDR3 reads CASSQEKSSYNEQFF. The CDR3, as DNA: TGCGCCAGCAGCCAAGAAAAGAGCTCCTACAATGAGCAGTTCTTC.